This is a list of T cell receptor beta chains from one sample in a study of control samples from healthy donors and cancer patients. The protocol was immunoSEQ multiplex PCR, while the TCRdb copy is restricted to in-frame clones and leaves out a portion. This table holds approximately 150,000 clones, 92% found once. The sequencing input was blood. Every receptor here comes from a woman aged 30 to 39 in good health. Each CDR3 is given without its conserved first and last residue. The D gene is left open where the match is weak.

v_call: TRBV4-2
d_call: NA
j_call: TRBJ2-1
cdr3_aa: ASSQDRGPNEQF

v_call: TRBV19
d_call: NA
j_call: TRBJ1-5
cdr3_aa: ASSPRPGEGNQPQH

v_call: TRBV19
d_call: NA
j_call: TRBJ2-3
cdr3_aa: ASSIGLTDTQY

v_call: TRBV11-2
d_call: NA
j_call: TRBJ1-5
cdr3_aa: ASSLGLGQGQPQH

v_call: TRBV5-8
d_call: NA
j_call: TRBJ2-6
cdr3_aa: ASSLRSGPSGANVLT

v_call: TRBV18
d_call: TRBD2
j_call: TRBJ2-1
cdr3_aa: ASSPGLGLAGANEQF

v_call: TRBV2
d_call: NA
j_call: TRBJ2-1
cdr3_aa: ASSEGVGEQF

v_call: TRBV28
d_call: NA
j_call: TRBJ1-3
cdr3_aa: ASSSGGAVGNTIY

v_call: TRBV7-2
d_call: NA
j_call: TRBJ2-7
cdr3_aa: ASRRSESYEQY

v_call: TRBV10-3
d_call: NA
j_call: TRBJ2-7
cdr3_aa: AIRKGNNEQY

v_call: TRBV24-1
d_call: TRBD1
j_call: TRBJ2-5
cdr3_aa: ATSDRDRTGGRTQY

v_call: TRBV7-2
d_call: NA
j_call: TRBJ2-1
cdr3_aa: ASSFFGDSYNEQF

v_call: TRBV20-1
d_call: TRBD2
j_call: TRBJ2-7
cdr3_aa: SASSTSGIYEQY